This T cell receptor beta chain was found in a study of human T cells and chemical hapten exposure. The overall study: Diphenylcyclopropenone, dosed weekly to the scalp, was given to patients throughout the approximately 25-week study. Study-wide results and caveats: Expanded TCRs showed more large CDR3 clusters than pre-sensitization or healthy control sets.

There are many counts of this clonotype. What it recognizes is unknown. TCRdb re-called the RACE reads with MiXCR, one entry per CDR3 protein. The sample has approximately 100,000 distinct CDR3 sequences; about 10% are singletons. Time point described: patch test 1, 2 weeks after DPC sensitization. The sample's treatment: therapeutic diphenylcyclopropenone sensitization with weekly scalp DPC. The source was whole blood, collected in connection with sensitization to the hapten diphenylcyclopropenone (DPC). The sequence was obtained from a middle-aged woman with alopecia areata. Some clones in this sample may be carry-over from other donors' samples.

The CDR3 loop is CASSQASSGQTQYF. CDR3 DNA sequence: TGTGCCAGCAGCCAAGCTTCTAGCGGGCAGACCCAGTACTTC. This rearrangement joins TRBV3-1 to TRBJ2-5, with 8 bases fitting TRBD2. The CDR3 length is 14 residues. Germline V lookup: CDR1 LGHDT, CDR2 YNNKEL (reference sequence). J lost 6 bases, V lost 1 base, and 4 bases had no gene match.